One and the same sample provided the 28 T cell receptor beta chains below, sequenced in a study of T cell responses to AZD1222 COVID-19 vaccine. Libraries were prepared by immunoSEQ multiplex PCR; TCRdb keeps only in-frame clonotypes and omits some of them. The table lists about 100,000 clones, 87% of them singletons, with more than 8.5% in the top ten. The source was peripheral blood, collected 28 days after the second AZD1222 dose. The receptors come from an adult who received the AZD1222 COVID-19 vaccine.

The rearrangement joins TRBV6-2 or TRBV6-3 to TRBJ2-4; D ambiguous. Germline V lookup: CDR1 MNHEY, CDR2 SVGEGT. The V and J ends lost 0 bases and 0 bases respectively, with 6 bases between them. The CDR3 runs 15 residues. The CDR3 reads CASSYSLLAKNIQYF. The CDR3 DNA reads TGTGCCAGCAGTTACTCGCTCCTAGCCAAAAACATTCAGTACTTC.

The J gene is TRBJ1-6, the V gene TRBV18, with a weak D call TRBD1 (6 bases). CDR1 is KGHSH and CDR2 is LQKENI in the germline V gene. Trimming cost V 6 bases and J 5 bases, with 11 bases left between them. This CDR3 contains 14 residues. DNA for the CDR3: TGTGCCAGCTCTCCTCGACAGGATAATTCACCCCTCCACTTT. Its protein product is CASSPRQDNSPLHF.

The chain carries TRBV27 and TRBJ2-3, with D perhaps matching TRBD1 (5 bases). Germline assignment: CDR1 MNHEY and CDR2 SMNVEV (reference sequence). The CDR3 sequence is 14 residues long. Trimming cost V 6 bases and J 5 bases, with 15 bases left between them. CDR3 sequence: CASSRPSQGDTQYF. Written as DNA, the CDR3 is TGTGCCAGCAGCAGACCGAGCCAGGGAGATACGCAGTATTTT.

J is TRBJ2-1 and V is TRBV30, with a possible D match to TRBD2 (5 bases). This CDR3 is 13 amino acids long. V lost 5 bases to trimming and J lost 8 bases, with 16 bases between them. CDR1 and CDR2 (germline): GTSNPN, SVGIG (reference sequence). As DNA, the CDR3 is TGTGCCTGGGGCGAGGGAGTGTCGTATGAGCAGTTCTTC. The encoded protein is CAWGEGVSYEQFF. Full variable domain (rest looked up from reference TRBV30 and TRBJ2-1): SQTIHQWPATLVQPVGSPLSLECTVEGTSNPNLYWYRQAAGRGLQLLFYSVGIGQISSEVPQNLSASRPQDRQFILSSKKLLLSDSGFYLCAWGEGVSYEQFFGPGTRLTVL.

This clone showed up just once. The V and J genes are TRBV21-1 and TRBJ1-3. TRBV21-1 constitutes a pseudogene. This CDR3 comprises 18 residues. The CDR3 DNA is TGTGCCAGCAGCAAATATTCCGGACGGCGATACTCTGGAAACACCATATATTTT. The encoded protein is CASSKYSGRRYSGNTIYF.

The chain combines TRBV4-3 with TRBJ2-1, with 13 bases identical to TRBD2. CDR3 length: 15 amino acids. With 4 bases clipped from V and 7 bases from J, the junction kept 4 bases outside the gene matches. Germline loops: CDR1 LGHNA, CDR2 YSLEER. In DNA form, the CDR3 reads TGCGCCAGCAGCCTAGGACTAGCGGGAGCGAATGAGCAGTTCTTC. It is translated as CASSLGLAGANEQFF.

The chain carries TRBV18 and TRBJ2-5; 9 nucleotides match TRBD2. V shed 3 bases and J 13 bases; nucleotides not matched to a gene: 18. Germline V gene data show CDR1 as KGHSH and CDR2 as LQKENI. The CDR3 is 16 amino acids. The CDR3 is CASSPTGSLAGDSPYF. The CDR3 DNA follows: TGTGCCAGCTCACCGACGGGCAGCTTAGCGGGGGATTCGCCGTACTTC. Supplemented by reference TRBV18 and TRBJ2-5, the full variable domain reads NAGVMQNPRHLVRRRGQEARLRCSPMKGHSHVYWYRQLPEEGLKFMVYLQKENIIDESGMPKERFSAEFPKEGPSILRIQQVVRGDSAAYFCASSPTGSLAGDSPYFGPGTRLLVL.

The chain recombines TRBV18 with TRBJ2-5; no definite D call. The CDR3 length is 13 residues. Germline V CDR1 and CDR2: KGHSH, LQKENI. Trimming cost V 4 bases and J 1 base, with 7 bases left between them. The CDR3 nucleotides are TGTGCCAGCTCACTTCCCCTCCAAGAGACCCAGTACTTC. Amino acids: CASSLPLQETQYF.

The chain links TRBV9 to TRBJ1-3; D uncertain. CDR1 and CDR2 from the germline V gene are SGDLS and YYNGEE. The CDR3 is 13 residues long. V dropped 3 bases and J dropped 7 bases, with 11 bases sitting between them. The DNA of the CDR3 is TGTGCCAGCAGCGCCTACTTACAGAACACCATATATTTT. Protein product: CASSAYLQNTIYF.

This chain joins TRBV12-5 and TRBJ1-4; no definite D call. The length of the CDR3 is 11 residues. V dropped 7 bases and J dropped 4 bases, with 4 bases sitting between them. Germline CDR1 is LGHNT and CDR2 is FRNRAP. The CDR3 nucleotides read TGTGCTAGTGCCGTTAATGAAAAACTGTTTTTT. Translating it yields CASAVNEKLFF.

The chain links TRBV5-1 to TRBJ2-1, with TRBD2 matching over 9 bases. The CDR3 is made up of 22 amino acids. V trimming: 0 bases; J trimming: 4 bases; junction bases outside the gene matches: 23. Germline-derived CDR1 and CDR2 are SGHRS and YFSETQ. CDR3 amino acids: CASSLGLRAAGGLQPFYNEQFF. In DNA form, the CDR3 reads TGCGCCAGCAGCTTGGGTTTACGGGCGGCGGGGGGGCTTCAGCCCTTTTACAATGAGCAGTTCTTC. The full variable domain, with the rest looked up from reference TRBV5-1 and TRBJ2-1, is KAGVTQTPRYLIKTRGQQVTLSCSPISGHRSVSWYQQTPGQGLQFLFEYFSETQRNKGNFPGRFSGRQFSNSRSEMNVSTLELGDSALYLCASSLGLRAAGGLQPFYNEQFFGPGTRLTVL.

V usage is TRBV7-3 and J usage is TRBJ2-2; D remains ambiguous. With 0 bases removed from V and 7 bases from J, the gap between germline ends came to 12 bases. This CDR3 contains 15 residues. Germline CDR1 reads SGHTA; CDR2 reads FQGTGA. Here the CDR3 DNA reads TGTGCCAGCAGCTTAACAGCCGTTCGTGGCGGGGAGCTGTTTTTT. Amino acid sequence: CASSLTAVRGGELFF.

The rearrangement links TRBV5-4 to TRBJ2-7; 9 positions agree with TRBD2. The V gene end was trimmed by 0 bases and the J gene end by 0 bases; junction bases not matched to a gene: 4. The germline CDR1 and CDR2 sequences are SGHNT and YYREEE (reference sequence). This CDR3 has 16 residues. The CDR3 here is CASSLGNSGGSYEQYF. In DNA, the CDR3 is TGTGCCAGCAGCTTGGGTAATAGCGGGGGCTCCTACGAGCAGTACTTC.

V is TRBV9 and J is TRBJ1-2; maybe TRBD1 (6 bases). The CDR3 is made up of 14 amino acids. The V gene lost 0 bases and the J gene lost 7 bases, with 13 bases spanning the gap. The V gene's germline CDR1 is SGDLS and CDR2 YYNGEE. The DNA for the CDR3 is TGTGCCAGCAGCGTAGTATCCGGGGGCGGTGGCTACACCTTC. This sequence encodes CASSVVSGGGGYTF.

This chain uses TRBV5-1 with TRBJ2-2; 14 nucleotides align to TRBD2. From germline, CDR1 is SGHRS and CDR2 YFSETQ. The CDR3 covers 17 residues. The ends lost 3 bases at V and 1 base at J; junction bases unmatched: 2. The DNA of the CDR3 is TGCGCCAGCAGCTCCGGACTAGCGGGGGGGAACACCGGGGAGCTGTTTTTT. This translates into CASSSGLAGGNTGELFF.

Note on this clone: Sequence at one end of the junction differs from germline and may be a read error. The chain uses TRBV7-7 and TRBJ2-5; TRBD2 aligns across 12 bases. The CDR3 loop spans 16 amino acids. Germline lookup yields CDR1 SSHAT and CDR2 FNYEAQ (reference sequence). For the CDR3, the DNA is TGTGCTAGCAGCTTAAGAGTGGGACTAGCGGGTGAGACCCAGTACTTC. Its translation: CASSLRVGLAGETQYF.

The chain is built from TRBV7-9 and TRBJ2-1, with TRBD2 matching 8 bases. The V gene end was trimmed by 1 base and the J gene end by 2 bases; junction bases not matched to a gene: 1. CDR1 is SEHNR, CDR2 FQNEAQ, per germline (reference sequence). This CDR3 region has 15 residues. In DNA form, the CDR3 reads TGTGCCAGCAGCTTAGATAGCGGGGCCTACAATGAGCAGTTCTTC. Protein sequence: CASSLDSGAYNEQFF.

The rearrangement uses TRBV9 and TRBJ2-1, with D possibly TRBD2 on 6 matching bases. The CDR3 runs to 15 residues. Trimming removed 3 bases from V and 2 bases from J, with 12 bases in between. Germline values: CDR1 SGDLS, CDR2 YYNGEE. DNA for the CDR3: TGTGCCAGCAGCGAAGGGACTTTTACCTACAATGAGCAGTTCTTC. Amino acid sequence: CASSEGTFTYNEQFF.

V gene TRBV10-3 combines with J gene TRBJ1-2; D is unresolved. From germline, CDR1 is ENHRY and CDR2 SYGVKD. The germline V and J ends were trimmed by 6 bases and 2 bases, with 10 bases remaining between them. The CDR3 has 13 residues. The CDR3 loop is CAISGVRNYGYTF. CDR3 sequence (DNA): TGTGCCATCAGCGGGGTTAGGAACTATGGCTACACCTTC.

CDR3 in DNA: TGTGCCAGCAGCCCGTGGGGAAGAGGAGAGACCCAGTACTTC. Amino acid sequence: CASSPWGRGETQYF. The rearrangement joins TRBV7-8 to TRBJ2-5; D is undetermined. Trimming pared 5 bases from V and 4 bases from J, leaving 14 bases between. The CDR3 is 14 residues long. The germline V gene has CDR1 SGHVS and CDR2 FQNEAQ. Together with reference TRBV7-8 and TRBJ2-5, the CDR3 gives the full variable domain: GAGVSQSPRYKVAKRGQDVALRCDPISGHVSLFWYQQALGQGPEFLTYFQNEAQLDKSGLPSDRFFAERPEGSVSTLKIQRTQQEDSAVYLCASSPWGRGETQYFGPGTRLLVL.

The CDR3 loop is CASSYRGRRDTQYF. Here the CDR3 DNA reads TGTGCCAGCAGCTACAGGGGGCGCCGAGATACGCAGTATTTT. This sequence joins TRBV3-1 (or the pseudogene TRBV3-2) and TRBJ2-3, with 9 bases matching TRBD1. After removal of 5 bases from V and 5 bases from J, the junction contained 5 bases not matched to a gene. This CDR3 comprises 14 residues. Germline-derived CDR1 and CDR2 are LGHDT and YNNKEL (reference sequence).

The CDR3 region has the DNA TGTGCCAGCAGTGAACTAGCGGGGGGTTGGGATACGCAGTATTTT. This gives the protein CASSELAGGWDTQYF. This chain joins TRBV2 and TRBJ2-3; 11 positions agree with TRBD2. The germline V gene encodes CDR1 SNHLY and CDR2 FYNNEI. The CDR3 contains 15 residues. V gave up 2 bases and J gave up 6 bases; unmatched junction bases: 4.

This sequence joins TRBV11-1 and TRBJ1-1; D is ambiguous. Germline V CDR1 and CDR2: SGHAT, FQDESV (reference sequence). The CDR3 totals 14 residues. V was pared by 5 bases and J by 0 bases, with 10 bases between. The CDR3 sequence: CASSPASVNTEAFF. For the CDR3, the DNA is TGTGCCAGCAGCCCGGCTTCAGTGAACACTGAAGCTTTCTTT.

This clone was observed a few times. V and J are TRBV5-1 and TRBJ2-3; 7 positions match TRBD1. V trimming: 4 bases; J trimming: 3 bases; junction bases outside the gene matches: 11. The CDR3 spans 16 residues. Germline CDR1 reads SGHRS; CDR2 reads YFSETQ. The CDR3, as DNA: TGCGCCAGCAGCCTATTCACAGGGGTTAAGACAGATACGCAGTATTTT. Amino acid sequence: CASSLFTGVKTDTQYF.

This clone was counted once. The rearrangement uses TRBV29-1 and TRBJ2-3; D is unresolved. Trimming removed 3 bases from V and 5 bases from J, with 6 bases in between. CDR1 and CDR2 from the germline V gene are SQVTM and ANQGSEA. This CDR3 has 11 residues. The CDR3 nucleotides read TGCAGCGTTGAGAGGTTAGATACGCAGTATTTT. It specifies CSVERLDTQYF.

This chain joins TRBV19 and TRBJ2-1, with no clear D. V lost 1 base and J lost 9, with 7 bases in between. This CDR3 comprises 12 residues. From germline, CDR1 is LNHDA and CDR2 SQIVND (reference sequence). In DNA form, the CDR3 reads TGTGCCAGTAGTATAGGGTTTGGTGAGCAGTTCTTC. Its translation is CASSIGFGEQFF. Looking up the rest from reference TRBV19 and TRBJ2-1 gives the full variable domain: DGGITQSPKYLFRKEGQNVTLSCEQNLNHDAMYWYRQDPGQGLRLIYYSQIVNDFQKGDIAEGYSVSREKKESFPLTVTSAQKNPTAFYLCASSIGFGEQFFGPGTRLTVL.

V gene TRBV10-3 combines with J gene TRBJ2-1; the match to TRBD2 covers 10 bases. The germline gives CDR1 ENHRY, CDR2 SYGVKD. The junction had 4 bases not matched to a gene; V was cut back by 6 bases and J by 5 bases. The CDR3 runs 14 residues. CDR3 bases: TGTGCCATCAGACAGACTAGCGGGCACAATGAGCAGTTCTTC. It translates to CAIRQTSGHNEQFF.

This chain joins TRBV7-3 and TRBJ2-1; no reliable D call. The germline CDR1 and CDR2 sequences are SGHTA and FQGTGA. The V and J ends lost 1 base and 4 bases respectively, with 11 bases between them. This CDR3 spans 15 amino acids. The chain's CDR3 is CASSLSGVSYNEQFF. DNA for the CDR3: TGTGCCAGCAGCTTAAGCGGAGTTTCTTACAATGAGCAGTTCTTC.